This T cell receptor beta chain was captured in a study of regulatory T cells in long-lasting Graves disease. According to the study, TCR beta libraries were built with iRepertoire HTBI primers and CDR3-region Arm-PCR. TCRdb ran MiXCR on the multiplex PCR reads and lists one entry per CDR3 protein. In the table there are some 330,000 distinct CDR3 sequences, about an eighth of which are singletons. This clonotype was counted many times. Its antigen is still unknown. Notes on the study in general: There was favoring of TRBV28, TRBJ1-2 and TRBJ2-5 in persistent disease.

The ends were cut back, 1 base at V and 6 bases at J, with 10 bases in the middle. The CDR3 contains 14 residues. Looked up from germline, CDR1 is LGHDT and CDR2 is YNNKEL (reference sequence). Time point reported: newly diagnosed GD, antithyroid drugs for less than 3 months. The TCR library was prepared using RNA isolated from PBMCs. These data also formed part of another study, on T cells in Graves' hyperthyroidism and ophthalmopathy. Per that study: In making diagnoses, clinical symptoms, serum thyroxine and TRAb, thyroid ultrasound and orbital computed tomography were all used. Researchers found most expanded thyroid clonotypes above 0.001 in blood as well.

This specimen was peripheral blood mononuclear cells (PBMCs), taken at new diagnosis, from a patient treated with antithyroid drugs. This sequence originates from a woman aged 18-29 years with Graves disease. The chain has TRBV3-1 and TRBJ2-4; no clear D gene. The CDR3 here is CASSQGASGNIQYF. In nucleotides, the CDR3 is TGTGCCAGCAGCCAAGGGGCATCTGGAAACATTCAGTACTTC.